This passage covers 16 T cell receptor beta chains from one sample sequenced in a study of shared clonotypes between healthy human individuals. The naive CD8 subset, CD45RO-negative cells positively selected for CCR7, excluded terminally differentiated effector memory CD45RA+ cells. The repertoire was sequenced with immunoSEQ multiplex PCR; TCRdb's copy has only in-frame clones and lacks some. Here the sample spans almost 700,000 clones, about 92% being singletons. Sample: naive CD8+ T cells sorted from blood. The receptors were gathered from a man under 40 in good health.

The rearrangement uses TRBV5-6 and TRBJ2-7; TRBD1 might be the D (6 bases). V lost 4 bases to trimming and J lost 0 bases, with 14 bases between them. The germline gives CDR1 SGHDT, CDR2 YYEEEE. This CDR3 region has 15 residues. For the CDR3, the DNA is TGTGCCAGCAGCCGGGGACACCTCAGCTCCTACGAGCAGTACTTC. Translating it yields CASSRGHLSSYEQYF.

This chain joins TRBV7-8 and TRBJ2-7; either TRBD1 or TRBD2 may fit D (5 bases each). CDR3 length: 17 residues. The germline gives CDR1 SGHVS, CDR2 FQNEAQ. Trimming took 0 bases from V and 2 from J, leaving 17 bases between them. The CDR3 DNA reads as TGTGCCAGCAGCTTAGCCCTCTGGGACCGGACGACCTACGAGCAGTACTTC. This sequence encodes CASSLALWDRTTYEQYF.

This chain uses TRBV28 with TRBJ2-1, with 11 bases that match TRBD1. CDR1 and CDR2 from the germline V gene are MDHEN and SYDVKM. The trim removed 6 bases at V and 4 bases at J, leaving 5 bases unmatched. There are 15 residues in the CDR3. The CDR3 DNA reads TGTGCCAGCAGGGGGACAGGGGGACGTTACAATGAGCAGTTCTTC. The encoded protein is CASRGTGGRYNEQFF.

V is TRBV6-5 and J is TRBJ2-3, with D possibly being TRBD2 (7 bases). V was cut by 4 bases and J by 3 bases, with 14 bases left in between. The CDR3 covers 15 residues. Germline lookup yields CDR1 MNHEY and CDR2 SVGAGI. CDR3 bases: TGTGCCAGCAGTTTAGAAGGGGGGGATACAGATACGCAGTATTTT. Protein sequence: CASSLEGGDTDTQYF.

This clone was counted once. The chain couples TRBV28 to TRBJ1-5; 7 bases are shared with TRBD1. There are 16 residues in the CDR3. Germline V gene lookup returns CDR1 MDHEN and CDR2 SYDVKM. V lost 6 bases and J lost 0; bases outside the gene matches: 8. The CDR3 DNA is TGTGCCAGCAGACCCAGGACAGGTTATAGCAATCAGCCCCAGCATTTT. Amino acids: CASRPRTGYSNQPQHF.

CDR3 residues: CASKETIQETQYF. DNA for the CDR3: TGTGCCAGCAAGGAGACAATCCAAGAGACCCAGTACTTC. The chain couples TRBV25-1 to TRBJ2-5; D is unclear. CDR1 and CDR2 from the germline V gene are MGHDK and SYGVNS. This CDR3 is built from 13 residues. Trimming took 7 bases from V and 1 from J, leaving 10 bases between them. Together with reference TRBV25-1 and TRBJ2-5, the CDR3 gives the full variable domain: EADIYQTPRYLVIGTGKKITLECSQTMGHDKMYWYQQDPGMELHLIHYSYGVNSTEKGDLSSESTVSRIRTEHFPLTLESARPSHTSQYLCASKETIQETQYFGPGTRLLVL.

The CDR3, as DNA: TGTGCCAGCAGTTTCGTCGGGAACTCCTACGAGCAGTACTTC. It codes for CASSFVGNSYEQYF. This chain links TRBV27 with TRBJ2-7, with D possibly TRBD2 on 5 matching bases. Per germline, CDR1 MNHEY and CDR2 SMNVEV (reference sequence). The V end was cut by 3 bases, the J end by 0 bases, with 9 bases between. The CDR3 length is 14 residues.

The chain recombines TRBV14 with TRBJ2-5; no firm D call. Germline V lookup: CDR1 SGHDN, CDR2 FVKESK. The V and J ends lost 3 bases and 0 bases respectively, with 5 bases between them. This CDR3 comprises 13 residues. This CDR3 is CASSHLYQETQYF. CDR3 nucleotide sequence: TGTGCCAGCAGCCACCTGTACCAAGAGACCCAGTACTTC.

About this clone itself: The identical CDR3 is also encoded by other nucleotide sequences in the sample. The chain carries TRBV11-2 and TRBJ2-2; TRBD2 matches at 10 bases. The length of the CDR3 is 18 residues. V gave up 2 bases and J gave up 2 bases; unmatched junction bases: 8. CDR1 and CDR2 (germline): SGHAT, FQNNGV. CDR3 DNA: TGTGCCAGCAGCTTACTCCACGGACTAGCGGACAACACCGGGGAGCTGTTTTTT. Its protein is CASSLLHGLADNTGELFF.

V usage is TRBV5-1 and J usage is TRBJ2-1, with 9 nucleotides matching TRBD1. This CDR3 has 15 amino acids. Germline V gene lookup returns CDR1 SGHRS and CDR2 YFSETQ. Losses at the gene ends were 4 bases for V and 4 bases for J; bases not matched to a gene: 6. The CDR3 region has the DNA TGCGCCAGCAGCCCGCCGGGACAGGGATACAATGAGCAGTTCTTC. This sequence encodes CASSPPGQGYNEQFF.

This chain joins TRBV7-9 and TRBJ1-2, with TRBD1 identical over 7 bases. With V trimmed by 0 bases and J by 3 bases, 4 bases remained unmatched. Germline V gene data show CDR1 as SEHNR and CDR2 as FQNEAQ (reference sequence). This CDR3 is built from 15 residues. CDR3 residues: CASSLAGQVYYGYTF. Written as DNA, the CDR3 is TGTGCCAGCAGCTTAGCCGGACAGGTCTACTATGGCTACACCTTC.

DNA for the CDR3: TGTGCCAGCAGTTACTCCCTTTACACTGAAGCTTTCTTT. It yields the protein CASSYSLYTEAFF. This chain connects TRBV6-5 to TRBJ1-1; D remains unclear. The germline V gene has CDR1 MNHEY and CDR2 SVGAGI. V lost 0 bases and J 3 bases, leaving 5 bases between the germline ends. The CDR3 totals 13 residues.

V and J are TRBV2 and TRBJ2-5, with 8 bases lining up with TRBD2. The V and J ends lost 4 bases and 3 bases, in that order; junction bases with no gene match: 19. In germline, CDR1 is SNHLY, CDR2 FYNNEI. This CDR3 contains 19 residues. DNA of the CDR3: TGTGCCAGCAGTGTGTGGTCGGGCATTAGTAGCGGGATTAAAGAGACCCAGTACTTC. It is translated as CASSVWSGISSGIKETQYF.

The CDR3, as DNA: TGTGCCAGCAGCTCCGAGGGACTAGCAAGAGATACGCAGTATTTT. Translated, it gives CASSSEGLARDTQYF. The chain has TRBV9 and TRBJ2-3, with 9 positions matching TRBD2. Germline assignment: CDR1 SGDLS and CDR2 YYNGEE. The CDR3 spans 15 residues. Unmatched junction bases numbered 8, after V lost 4 bases and J lost 5 bases.

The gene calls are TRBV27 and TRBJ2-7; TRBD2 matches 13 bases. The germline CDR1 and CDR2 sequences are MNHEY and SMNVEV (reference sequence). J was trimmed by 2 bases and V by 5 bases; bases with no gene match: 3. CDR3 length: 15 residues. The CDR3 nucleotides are TGTGCCAGCAGTCACGGACTAGCGGGAGCCTACGAGCAGTACTTC. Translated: CASSHGLAGAYEQYF.

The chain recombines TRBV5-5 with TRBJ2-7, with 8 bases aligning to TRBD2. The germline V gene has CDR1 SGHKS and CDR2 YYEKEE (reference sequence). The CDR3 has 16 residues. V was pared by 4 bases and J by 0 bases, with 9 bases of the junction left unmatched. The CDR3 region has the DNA TGTGCCAGCAGCGTCGGAGACGGGAGGGCCTCCTACGAGCAGTACTTC. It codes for CASSVGDGRASYEQYF.